The 5 T cell receptor beta chains reported below all come from one sample, sequenced in a study of T cells after yellow fever vaccination. TCRdb reanalysed the 5' RACE reads using MiXCR and keeps one entry per CDR3 protein. The sample holds around 320,000 distinct CDR3 sequences, 8.7% seen once. This material consisted of CD4+ T cells sorted from PBMCs, taken 5 days after the yellow fever booster vaccination. The receptor source for this set is a man aged 18 to 29 who received the YFV17D yellow fever vaccine.

V is TRBV5-1 and J is TRBJ1-1; 11 nucleotides align to TRBD1. Germline CDR1 SGHRS, CDR2 YFSETQ. The trim removed 4 bases at V and 4 bases at J, leaving 6 bases unmatched. This CDR3 is 15 amino acids long. The CDR3 DNA is TGCGCCAGCAGCGCCGGACAGGGGGCGCCCACTGAAGCTTTCTTT. This encodes CASSAGQGAPTEAFF. Full variable domain (remainder filled in from reference TRBV5-1 and TRBJ1-1): KAGVTQTPRYLIKTRGQQVTLSCSPISGHRSVSWYQQTPGQGLQFLFEYFSETQRNKGNFPGRFSGRQFSNSRSEMNVSTLELGDSALYLCASSAGQGAPTEAFFGQGTRLTVV.

This clonotype turned up a few times. The V gene is TRBV20-1, the J gene TRBJ2-5; 11 nucleotides line up with TRBD2. V lost 6 bases and J lost 3; bases outside the gene matches: 21. CDR1 is DFQATT and CDR2 is SNEGSKA in the germline V gene (reference sequence). The CDR3 contains 19 residues. The CDR3: CSAWGLAGGSRQAKETQYF. CDR3 in DNA: TGCAGTGCCTGGGGGCTAGCGGGGGGAAGTAGACAGGCCAAAGAGACCCAGTACTTC.

CDR3 sequence (DNA): TGTGCCATCAGTGAGTCGAAGGCAGTCTACTCTGGAAACACCATATATTTT. This sequence encodes CAISESKAVYSGNTIYF. The genes are TRBV10-3 and TRBJ1-3; D not resolved. This CDR3 is built from 17 residues. CDR1 is ENHRY, CDR2 SYGVKD, per germline. V lost 0 bases and J 0 bases, leaving 12 bases between the germline ends.

This clonotype appeared many times. The chain carries TRBV29-1 and TRBJ1-2; TRBD1 matches 10 bases. After removal of 6 bases from V and 7 bases from J, the junction contained 8 bases not matched to a gene. Germline V CDR1 and CDR2: SQVTM, ANQGSEA. The CDR3 contains 13 residues. The CDR3 sequence: CSVYRQGALGYTF. CDR3 sequence (DNA): TGCAGCGTGTACCGACAGGGGGCGCTTGGCTACACCTTC.

This clonotype was counted only a few times. The chain joins TRBV3-1 to TRBJ2-7; TRBD2 is a possible D gene (5 bases). Trimming took off 0 bases at V and 6 bases at J, with 9 bases between the two ends. Germline CDR1 and CDR2: LGHDT and YNNKEL (reference sequence). This CDR3 comprises 13 residues. CDR3 residues: CASSQDEGGEQYV. CDR3 coding DNA: TGTGCCAGCAGCCAAGATGAGGGTGGCGAGCAGTACGTC.